The TCR beta chain described here comes from a study of blood T cell repertoires in COVID-19. V lost 1 base, J lost 1 base, and 7 bases stayed unmatched. CDR1 and CDR2 from the germline V gene are LGHNA and YSLEER. This CDR3 spans 19 amino acids. Clones were read by immunoSEQ multiplex PCR, and TCRdb kept only the in-frame ones, dropping some. The table has over 55,000 clones, approximately 83% seen once. The J gene is TRBJ2-2, the V gene TRBV4-3; 12 bases match TRBD2. Sequencing was done on a sample of peripheral blood. This TCR derives from an elderly man with COVID-19, enrolled during active disease. The DNA of the CDR3 is TGCGCCAGCAGCCAAGCGTGGGGGACTAGCGGGCGGAACACCGGGGAGCTGTTTTTT. Its protein product is CASSQAWGTSGRNTGELFF.